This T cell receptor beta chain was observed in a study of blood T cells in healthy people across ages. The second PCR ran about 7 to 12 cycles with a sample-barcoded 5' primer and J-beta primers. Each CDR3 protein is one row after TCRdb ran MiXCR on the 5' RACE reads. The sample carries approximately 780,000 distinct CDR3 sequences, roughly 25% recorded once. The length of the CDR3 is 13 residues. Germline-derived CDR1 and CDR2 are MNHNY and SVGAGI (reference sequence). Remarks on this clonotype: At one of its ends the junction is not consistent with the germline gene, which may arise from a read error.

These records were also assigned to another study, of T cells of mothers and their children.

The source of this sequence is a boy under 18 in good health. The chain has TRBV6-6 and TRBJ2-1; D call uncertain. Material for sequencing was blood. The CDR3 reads CAGRPYEYNEQFF. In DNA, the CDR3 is TGTGCCGGCAGGCCCTACGAGTACAATGAGCAGTTCTTC.